Below are 12 T cell receptor beta chains sequenced from a single sample in a study of CD8+ T cells in alopecia areata. Extraction and reverse transcription of RNA yielded cDNA as the sequencing template. Assay used: immunoSEQ multiplex PCR; TCRdb lists only in-frame clones, some missing. The sample holds approximately 82,000 clones, roughly 51% seen once. Sequencing was done on a sample of NKG2D-high CD8+ T cells sorted from blood. The receptors originated from a human donor with alopecia areata.

In this sample, this clone turned up a few times. This rearrangement joins TRBV6-5 to TRBJ2-5; 10 bases map to TRBD1. The trim removed 5 bases at V and 5 bases at J, leaving 2 bases unmatched. CDR1 MNHEY and CDR2 SVGAGI come from the germline V gene. The CDR3 sequence is 13 residues long. Here the CDR3 DNA reads TGTGCCAGCAGTCCGACAGGGGGCGAGACCCAGTACTTC. Protein: CASSPTGGETQYF.

The chain couples TRBV27 to TRBJ1-2; D ambiguous. The germline gives CDR1 MNHEY, CDR2 SMNVEV (reference sequence). Trimming took off 5 bases at V and 1 base at J, with 11 bases between the two ends. The CDR3 is 14 residues long. CDR3 residues: CASSPWTDNYGYTF. The CDR3 coding sequence is TGTGCCAGCAGTCCCTGGACCGATAACTATGGCTACACCTTC.

In this sample, this clone turned up a few times. The gene calls are TRBV7-9 and TRBJ1-5; D is possibly TRBD1 (6 bases). V was shortened by 5 bases and J by 4 bases, with 12 bases between the two germline ends. This CDR3 has 14 amino acids. The V gene's germline CDR1 is SEHNR and CDR2 FQNEAQ (reference sequence). The chain's CDR3 is CASSDNGQNQPQHF. The CDR3 DNA reads as TGTGCCAGCAGCGACAATGGACAGAATCAGCCCCAGCATTTT.

CDR3: CASPYGAAYEQYF. CDR3 nucleotides: TGTGCCAGCCCATATGGGGCAGCCTACGAGCAGTACTTC. The chain joins TRBV28 to TRBJ2-7; possibly TRBD1 for D (5 bases). The CDR3 spans 13 residues. Germline-derived CDR1 and CDR2 are MDHEN and SYDVKM. Trimming pared 8 bases from V and 2 bases from J, leaving 13 bases between.

J is TRBJ2-1 and V is TRBV4-2; tentatively, D is TRBD1 (6 bases). CDR3 length: 13 residues. V lost 3 bases and J lost 7, with 10 bases in between. Germline lookup yields CDR1 LGHNA and CDR2 YNFKEQ. The CDR3 nucleotides are TGTGCCAGCAGCCAGGCCACAGGGAATGAGCAGTTCTTC. Encoded protein: CASSQATGNEQFF.

The chain carries TRBV27 and TRBJ2-1; 8 nucleotides line up with TRBD2. The V segment lost 10 bases and the J segment 7 bases; nucleotides outside the gene matches: 6. The CDR3 is 12 residues long. Germline CDR1 and CDR2: MNHEY and SMNVEV (reference sequence). The CDR3 nucleotides read TGTGCCACCAATAGCGGGGTGAATGAGCAGTTCTTC. This sequence encodes CATNSGVNEQFF.

This clone was seen more than once but under ten times. The V call is TRBV4-1, the J call TRBJ2-1, with D unresolved. Germline values: CDR1 MGHRA, CDR2 YSYEKL. Trimming took 0 bases from V and 0 from J, leaving 6 bases between them. This CDR3 contains 15 residues. DNA of the CDR3: TGCGCCAGCAGCCAAGACGCGAGCTCCTACAATGAGCAGTTCTTC. Translating gives CASSQDASSYNEQFF.

The genes are TRBV7-9 and TRBJ2-2, with 8 bases that match TRBD1. This CDR3 contains 16 residues. J gave up 6 bases and V 3 bases, and 9 bases lay outside the gene matches. Germline assignment: CDR1 SEHNR and CDR2 FQNEAQ (reference sequence). CDR3 sequence (DNA): TGTGCCAGCAGCTTTATTGGTACAGGGGGTTCCGGGGAGCTGTTTTTT. Residues: CASSFIGTGGSGELFF.

This chain connects TRBV29-1 to TRBJ1-2, with D maybe TRBD1 (5 bases). Germline V gives CDR1 SQVTM, CDR2 ANQGSEA. This CDR3 is 13 amino acids long. V was pared by 7 bases and J by 0 bases, with 12 bases between. The CDR3 reads CSDTGTANYGYTF. For the CDR3, the DNA is TGCAGCGATACCGGGACGGCTAACTATGGCTACACCTTC.

The V gene is TRBV28, the J gene TRBJ2-7, with a possible D match to TRBD1 (5 bases). V was shortened by 1 base and J by 2 bases, with 12 bases between the two germline ends. The CDR3 has 15 amino acids. Germline V CDR1 and CDR2: MDHEN, SYDVKM. The CDR3 loop reads CASSLFADIAYEQYF. CDR3 nucleotides: TGTGCCAGCAGTTTATTCGCGGACATAGCCTACGAGCAGTACTTC.

The chain links TRBV23-1 to TRBJ1-2; unclear D gene. TRBV23-1 is sorted into the ORF group, with uncertain function. V lost 8 bases and J lost 7, with 8 bases in between. The CDR3 totals 10 residues. As DNA, the CDR3 is TGCGCCAGCCCGTCATGTGGCTACACCTTC. This codes for CASPSCGYTF.

V usage is TRBV5-6 and J usage is TRBJ2-5; 11 bases line up with TRBD1. The germline V gene encodes CDR1 SGHDT and CDR2 YYEEEE. With V trimmed by 4 bases and J by 3 bases, 8 bases remained unmatched. This CDR3 is built from 16 residues. The CDR3 DNA follows: TGTGCCAGCAGCCAATCCGGGACAGGGGGTAAAGAGACCCAGTACTTC. This encodes CASSQSGTGGKETQYF.